This T cell receptor (beta chain) was profiled in a study of T cells in Graves' hyperthyroidism and ophthalmopathy. It was RNA transcripts that yielded the amplified TCR beta CDR3 regions. A first-round RT-PCR of the TCR CDR3 used the HTBI primer set. TCRdb passed the multiplex PCR reads through MiXCR, listing each CDR3 protein once. In the table there are 600,000 to 650,000 distinct CDR3 sequences, about a sixth of which are singletons. Trimming cost V 4 bases and J 8 bases, with 14 bases left between them. Looked up from germline, CDR1 is DFQATT and CDR2 is SNEGSKA (reference sequence). The length of the CDR3 is 12 residues.

V is TRBV20-1 and J is TRBJ1-1, with a weak D call TRBD1 (6 bases). The TCR sequence derives from a woman aged 25-40 years with Graves' hyperthyroidism. Source material: blood. The CDR3 DNA follows: TGCAGTGCTAAAGTAGGAGACAGGGAAGCTTTCTTT. It translates to CSAKVGDREAFF.